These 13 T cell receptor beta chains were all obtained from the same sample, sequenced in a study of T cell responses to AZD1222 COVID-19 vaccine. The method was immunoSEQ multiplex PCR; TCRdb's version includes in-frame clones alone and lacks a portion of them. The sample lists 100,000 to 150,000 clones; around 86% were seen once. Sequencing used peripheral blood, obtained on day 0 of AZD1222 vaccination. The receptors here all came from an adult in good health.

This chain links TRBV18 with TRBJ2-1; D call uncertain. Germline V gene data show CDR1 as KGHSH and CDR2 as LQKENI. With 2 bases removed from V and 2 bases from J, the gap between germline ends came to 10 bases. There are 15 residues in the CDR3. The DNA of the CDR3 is TGTGCCAGCTCACCATTCCCAGTGCCCTACAATGAGCAGTTCTTC. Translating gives CASSPFPVPYNEQFF.

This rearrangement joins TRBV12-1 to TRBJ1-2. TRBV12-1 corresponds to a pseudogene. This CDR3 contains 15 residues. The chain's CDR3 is CASSFAIGGMGGYTF. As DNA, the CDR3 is TGTGCCAGCAGCTTTGCGATCGGAGGGATGGGTGGCTACACCTTC.

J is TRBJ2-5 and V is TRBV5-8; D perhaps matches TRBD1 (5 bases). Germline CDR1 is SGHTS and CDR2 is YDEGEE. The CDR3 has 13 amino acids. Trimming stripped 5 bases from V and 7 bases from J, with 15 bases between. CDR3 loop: CASRVQGLGTQYF. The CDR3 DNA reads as TGTGCCAGCAGAGTTCAGGGCCTGGGGACCCAGTACTTC.

CDR3: CASSPYYRNTEAFF. DNA of the CDR3: TGTGCCAGCAGCCCTTATTATAGGAACACTGAAGCTTTCTTT. The chain couples TRBV5-5 to TRBJ1-1; D not certain. From germline, CDR1 is SGHKS and CDR2 YYEKEE (reference sequence). Between the trimmed V and J ends, which lost 4 bases and 1 base, there was a span of 11 bases. CDR3 length: 14 residues.

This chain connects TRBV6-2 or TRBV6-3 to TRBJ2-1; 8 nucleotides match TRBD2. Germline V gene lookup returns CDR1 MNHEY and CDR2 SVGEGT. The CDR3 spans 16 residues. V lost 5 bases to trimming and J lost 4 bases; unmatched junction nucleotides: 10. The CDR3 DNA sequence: TGTGCCAGCAGTGATCCGAGCGGGGGTCTTTACAATGAGCAGTTCTTC. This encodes CASSDPSGGLYNEQFF.

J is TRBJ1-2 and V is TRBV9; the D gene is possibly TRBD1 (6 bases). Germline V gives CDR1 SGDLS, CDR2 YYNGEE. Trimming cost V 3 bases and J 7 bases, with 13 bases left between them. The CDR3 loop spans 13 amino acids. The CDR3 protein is CASSGYRVSGYTF. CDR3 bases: TGTGCCAGCAGCGGTTACAGGGTTTCTGGCTACACCTTC.

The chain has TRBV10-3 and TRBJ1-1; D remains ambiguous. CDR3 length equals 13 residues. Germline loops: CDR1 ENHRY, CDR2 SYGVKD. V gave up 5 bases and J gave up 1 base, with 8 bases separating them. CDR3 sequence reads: CAISTGKNTEAFF. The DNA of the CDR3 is TGTGCCATCAGTACGGGGAAGAACACTGAAGCTTTCTTT.

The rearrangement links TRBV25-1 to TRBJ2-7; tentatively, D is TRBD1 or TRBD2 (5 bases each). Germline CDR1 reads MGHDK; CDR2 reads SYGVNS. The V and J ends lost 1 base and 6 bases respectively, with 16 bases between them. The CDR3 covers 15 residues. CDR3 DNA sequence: TGTGCCAGCAGTGAATGGGGGACCTTTTCCGTCGAGCAGTACTTC. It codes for CASSEWGTFSVEQYF.

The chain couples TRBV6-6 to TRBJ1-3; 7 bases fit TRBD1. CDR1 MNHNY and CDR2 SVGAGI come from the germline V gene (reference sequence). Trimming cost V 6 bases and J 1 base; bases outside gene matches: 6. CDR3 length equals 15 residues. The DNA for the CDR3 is TGTGCCAGCAGGCAAACAGGGGCTTCTGGAAACACCATATATTTT. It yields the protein CASRQTGASGNTIYF.

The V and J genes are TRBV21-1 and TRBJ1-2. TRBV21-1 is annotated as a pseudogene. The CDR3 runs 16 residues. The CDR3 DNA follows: TGTGCCAGCAGCAAAGGCATGTCGGGACCGAGCTATGGCTACACCTTC. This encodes CASSKGMSGPSYGYTF.

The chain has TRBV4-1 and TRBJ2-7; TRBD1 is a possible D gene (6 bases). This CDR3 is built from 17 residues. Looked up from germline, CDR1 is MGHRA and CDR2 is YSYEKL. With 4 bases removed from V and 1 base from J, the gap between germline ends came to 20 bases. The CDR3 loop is CASSPRQEVAWSYEQYF. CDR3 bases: TGCGCCAGCAGCCCAAGACAGGAGGTAGCTTGGTCCTACGAGCAGTACTTC.

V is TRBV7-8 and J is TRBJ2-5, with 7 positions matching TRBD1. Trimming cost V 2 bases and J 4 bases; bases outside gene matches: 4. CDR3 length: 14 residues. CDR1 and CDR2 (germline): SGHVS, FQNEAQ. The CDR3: CASSLKGARETQYF. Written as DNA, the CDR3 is TGTGCCAGCAGCTTAAAGGGGGCTCGAGAGACCCAGTACTTC.

CDR3 sequence reads: CASSVMLAVSGGEQFF. The CDR3 bases are TGTGCCAGCAGCGTGATGCTAGCGGTATCTGGGGGGGAGCAGTTCTTC. The V gene is TRBV9, the J gene TRBJ2-1; 7 bases map to TRBD2. Looked up from germline, CDR1 is SGDLS and CDR2 is YYNGEE. This CDR3 comprises 16 residues. Unmatched junction bases numbered 15, after V lost 2 bases and J lost 10 bases.